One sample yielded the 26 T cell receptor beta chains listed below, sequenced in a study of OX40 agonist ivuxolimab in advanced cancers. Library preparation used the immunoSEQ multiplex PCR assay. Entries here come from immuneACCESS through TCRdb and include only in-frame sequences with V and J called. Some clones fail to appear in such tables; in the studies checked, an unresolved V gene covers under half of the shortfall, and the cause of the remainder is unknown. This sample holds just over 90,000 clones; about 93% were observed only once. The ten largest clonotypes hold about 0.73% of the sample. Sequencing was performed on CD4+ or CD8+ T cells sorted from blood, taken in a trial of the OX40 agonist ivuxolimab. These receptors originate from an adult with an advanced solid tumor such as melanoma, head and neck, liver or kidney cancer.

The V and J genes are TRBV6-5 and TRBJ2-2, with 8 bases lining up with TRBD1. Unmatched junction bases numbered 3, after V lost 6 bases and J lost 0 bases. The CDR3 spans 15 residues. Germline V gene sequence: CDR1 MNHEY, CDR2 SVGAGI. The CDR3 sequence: CASSRTGTNTGELFF. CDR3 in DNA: TGTGCCAGCAGCAGGACAGGGACGAACACCGGGGAGCTGTTTTTT.

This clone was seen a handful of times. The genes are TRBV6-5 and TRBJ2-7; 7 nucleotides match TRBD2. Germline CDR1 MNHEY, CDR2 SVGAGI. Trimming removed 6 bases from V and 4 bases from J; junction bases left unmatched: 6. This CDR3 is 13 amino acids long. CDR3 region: CASRPGLRYEQYF. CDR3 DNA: TGTGCCAGCAGACCGGGACTACGTTACGAGCAGTACTTC.

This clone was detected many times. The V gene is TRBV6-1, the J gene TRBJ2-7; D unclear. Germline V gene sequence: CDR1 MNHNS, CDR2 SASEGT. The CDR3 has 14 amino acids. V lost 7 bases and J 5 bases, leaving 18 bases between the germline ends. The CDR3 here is CASKDLGQAHEQYF. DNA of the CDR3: TGTGCCAGCAAAGATCTGGGCCAAGCCCACGAGCAGTACTTC.

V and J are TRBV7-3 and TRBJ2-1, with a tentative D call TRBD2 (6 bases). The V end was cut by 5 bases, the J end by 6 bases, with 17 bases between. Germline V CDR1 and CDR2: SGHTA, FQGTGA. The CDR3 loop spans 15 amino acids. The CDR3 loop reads CASSATPASANEQFF. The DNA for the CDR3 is TGTGCCAGCAGCGCAACCCCGGCTAGCGCCAATGAGCAGTTCTTC.

CDR3 sequence (DNA): TGTGCCTGGAGTGGAAACATGAACACTGAAGCTTTCTTT. Protein product: CAWSGNMNTEAFF. The rearrangement links TRBV30 to TRBJ1-1, with D uncertain. Germline lookup yields CDR1 GTSNPN and CDR2 SVGIG (reference sequence). CDR3 length: 13 amino acids. The germline V and J ends were trimmed by 1 base and 0 bases, with 6 bases remaining between them.

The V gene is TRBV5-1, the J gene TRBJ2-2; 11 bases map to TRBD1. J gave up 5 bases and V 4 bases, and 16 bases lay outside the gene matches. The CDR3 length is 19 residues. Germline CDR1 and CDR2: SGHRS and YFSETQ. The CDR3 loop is CASSPKRDRGSVPTGELFF. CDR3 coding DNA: TGCGCCAGCAGCCCGAAGCGGGACAGGGGGTCGGTACCGACCGGGGAGCTGTTTTTT.

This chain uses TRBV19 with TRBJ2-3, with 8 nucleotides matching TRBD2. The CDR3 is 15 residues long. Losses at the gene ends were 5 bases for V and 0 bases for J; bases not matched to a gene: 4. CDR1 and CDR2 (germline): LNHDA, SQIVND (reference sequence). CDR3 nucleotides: TGTGCCAGTAGTGGAACTAGCGGTAGCACAGATACGCAGTATTTT. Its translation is CASSGTSGSTDTQYF.

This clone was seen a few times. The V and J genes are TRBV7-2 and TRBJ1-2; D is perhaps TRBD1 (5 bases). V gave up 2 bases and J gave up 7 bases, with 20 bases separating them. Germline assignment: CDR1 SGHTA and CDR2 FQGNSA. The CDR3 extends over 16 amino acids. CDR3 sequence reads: CASSLTAGAASFGYTF. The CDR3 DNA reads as TGTGCCAGCAGCTTAACAGCCGGGGCGGCCTCGTTTGGCTACACCTTC.

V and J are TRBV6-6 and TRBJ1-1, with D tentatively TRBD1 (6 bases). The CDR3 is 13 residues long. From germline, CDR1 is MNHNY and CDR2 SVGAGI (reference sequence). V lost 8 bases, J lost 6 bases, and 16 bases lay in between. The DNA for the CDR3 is TGTGCCAGCCATCAAACAGGGCTTGCTGAAGCTTTCTTT. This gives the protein CASHQTGLAEAFF.

CDR3 region: CASSPGLAADTQYF. Written as DNA, the CDR3 is TGTGCCAGCTCACCGGGACTAGCGGCGGATACGCAGTATTTT. The genes are TRBV18 and TRBJ2-3; 11 bases fit TRBD2. Losses at the gene ends were 3 bases for V and 6 bases for J; bases not matched to a gene: 2. There are 14 residues in the CDR3. CDR1 and CDR2 from the germline V gene are KGHSH and LQKENI.

CDR3 sequence (DNA): TGTGCCAGCAGCTTGGGAGGTAGCGGGACTTCCTACGAGCAGTACTTC. Protein product: CASSLGGSGTSYEQYF. The rearrangement links TRBV5-4 to TRBJ2-7, with 8 nucleotides matching TRBD2. The germline gives CDR1 SGHNT, CDR2 YYREEE (reference sequence). There are 16 residues in the CDR3. V lost 0 bases, J lost 1 base, and 6 bases stayed unmatched.

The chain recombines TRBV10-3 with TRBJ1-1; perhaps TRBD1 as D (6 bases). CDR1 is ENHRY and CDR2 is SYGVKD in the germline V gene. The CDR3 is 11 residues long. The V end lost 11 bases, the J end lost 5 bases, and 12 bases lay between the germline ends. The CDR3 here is CASRTETEAFF. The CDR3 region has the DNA TGTGCCTCCCGGACAGAGACTGAAGCTTTCTTT.

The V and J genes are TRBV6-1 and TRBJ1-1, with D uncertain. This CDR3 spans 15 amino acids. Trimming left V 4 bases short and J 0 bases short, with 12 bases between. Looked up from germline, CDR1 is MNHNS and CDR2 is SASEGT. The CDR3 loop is CASSAEGHMNTEAFF. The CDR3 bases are TGTGCCAGCAGTGCGGAAGGTCACATGAACACTGAAGCTTTCTTT.

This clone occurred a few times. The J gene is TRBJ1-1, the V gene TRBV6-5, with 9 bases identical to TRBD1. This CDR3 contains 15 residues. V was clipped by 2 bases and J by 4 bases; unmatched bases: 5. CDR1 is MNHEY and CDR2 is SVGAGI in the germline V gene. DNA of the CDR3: TGTGCCAGCAGTTACCCGACAGGGGGAATCACTGAAGCTTTCTTT. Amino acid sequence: CASSYPTGGITEAFF.

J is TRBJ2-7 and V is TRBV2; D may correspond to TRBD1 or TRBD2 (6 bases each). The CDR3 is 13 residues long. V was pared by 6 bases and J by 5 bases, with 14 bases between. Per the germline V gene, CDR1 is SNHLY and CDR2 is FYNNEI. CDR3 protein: CASRTGWRDEQYF. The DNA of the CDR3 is TGTGCCAGCAGAACAGGGTGGAGGGACGAGCAGTACTTC.

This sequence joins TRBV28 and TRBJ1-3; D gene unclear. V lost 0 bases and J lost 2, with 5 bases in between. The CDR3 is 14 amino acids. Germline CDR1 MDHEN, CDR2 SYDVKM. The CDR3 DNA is TGTGCCAGCAGTTTATGGGGGACTGGAAACACCATATATTTT. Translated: CASSLWGTGNTIYF. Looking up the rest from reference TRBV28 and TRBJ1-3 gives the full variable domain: DVKVTQSSRYLVKRTGEKVFLECVQDMDHENMFWYRQDPGLGLRLIYFSYDVKMKEKGDIPEGYSVSREKKERFSLILESASTNQTSMYLCASSLWGTGNTIYFGEGSWLTVV.

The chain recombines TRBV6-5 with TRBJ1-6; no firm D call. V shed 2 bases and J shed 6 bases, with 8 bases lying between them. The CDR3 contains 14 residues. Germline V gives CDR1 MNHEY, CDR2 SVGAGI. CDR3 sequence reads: CASSYGRGNSPLHF. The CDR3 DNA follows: TGTGCCAGCAGTTACGGTAGAGGTAATTCACCCCTCCACTTT.

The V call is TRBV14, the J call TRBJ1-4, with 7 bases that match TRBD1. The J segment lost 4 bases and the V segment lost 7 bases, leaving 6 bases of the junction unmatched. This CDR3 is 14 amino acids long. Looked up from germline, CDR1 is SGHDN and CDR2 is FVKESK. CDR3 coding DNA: TGTGCCAGCAACCGACAGGGATATAATGAAAAACTGTTTTTT. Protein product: CASNRQGYNEKLFF.

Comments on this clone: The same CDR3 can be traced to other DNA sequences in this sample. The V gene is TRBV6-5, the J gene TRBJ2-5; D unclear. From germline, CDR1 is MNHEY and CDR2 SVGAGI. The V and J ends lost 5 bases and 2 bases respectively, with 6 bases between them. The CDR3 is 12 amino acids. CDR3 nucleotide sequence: TGTGCCAGCAGTAGGACGCAAGAGACCCAGTACTTC. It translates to CASSRTQETQYF.

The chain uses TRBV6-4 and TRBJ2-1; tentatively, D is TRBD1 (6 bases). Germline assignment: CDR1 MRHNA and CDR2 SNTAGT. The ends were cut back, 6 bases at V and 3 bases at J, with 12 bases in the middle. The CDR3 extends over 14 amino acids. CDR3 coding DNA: TGTGCCAGCAGACAAGGACAGATCTACAATGAGCAGTTCTTC. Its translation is CASRQGQIYNEQFF.

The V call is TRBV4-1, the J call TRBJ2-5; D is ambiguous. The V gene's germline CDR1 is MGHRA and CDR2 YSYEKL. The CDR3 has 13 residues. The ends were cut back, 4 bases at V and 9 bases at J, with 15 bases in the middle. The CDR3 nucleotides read TGCGCCAGCAGCCTACACCTGGTAGGGTCCCAGTACTTC. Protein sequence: CASSLHLVGSQYF.

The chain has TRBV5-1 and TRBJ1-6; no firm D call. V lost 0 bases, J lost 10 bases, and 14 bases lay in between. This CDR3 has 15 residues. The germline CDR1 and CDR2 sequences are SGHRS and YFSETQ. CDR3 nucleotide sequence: TGCGCCAGCAGCTTGGCCACCAGCCTTTACTCACCCCTCCACTTT. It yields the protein CASSLATSLYSPLHF.

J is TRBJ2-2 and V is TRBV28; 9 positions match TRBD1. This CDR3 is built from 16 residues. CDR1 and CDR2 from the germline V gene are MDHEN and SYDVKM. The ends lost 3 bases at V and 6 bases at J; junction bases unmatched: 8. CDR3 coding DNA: TGTGCCAGCAGTTTTAGCACAGGGGGCGCATCCGGGGAGCTGTTTTTT. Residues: CASSFSTGGASGELFF. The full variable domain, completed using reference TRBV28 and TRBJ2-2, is DVKVTQSSRYLVKRTGEKVFLECVQDMDHENMFWYRQDPGLGLRLIYFSYDVKMKEKGDIPEGYSVSREKKERFSLILESASTNQTSMYLCASSFSTGGASGELFFGEGSRLTVL.

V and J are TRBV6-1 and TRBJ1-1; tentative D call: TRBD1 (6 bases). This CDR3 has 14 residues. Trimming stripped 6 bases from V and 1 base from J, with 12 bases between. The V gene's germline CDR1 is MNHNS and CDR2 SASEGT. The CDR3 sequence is CASSWGQRNTEAFF. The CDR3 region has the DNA TGTGCCAGCAGCTGGGGGCAGAGGAACACTGAAGCTTTCTTT.

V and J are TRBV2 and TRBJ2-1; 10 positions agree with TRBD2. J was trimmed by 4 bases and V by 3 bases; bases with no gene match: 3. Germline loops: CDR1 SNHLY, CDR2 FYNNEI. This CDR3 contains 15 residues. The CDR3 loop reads CASSEEREGYNEQFF. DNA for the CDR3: TGTGCCAGCAGTGAGGAGCGGGAGGGATACAATGAGCAGTTCTTC.

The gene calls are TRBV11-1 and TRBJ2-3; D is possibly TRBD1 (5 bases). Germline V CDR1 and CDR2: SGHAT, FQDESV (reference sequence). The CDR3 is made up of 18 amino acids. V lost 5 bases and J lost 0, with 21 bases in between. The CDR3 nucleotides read TGTGCCAGCAGCCTCAGGGTGGGGCCGCTGACGAGCACAGATACGCAGTATTTT. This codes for CASSLRVGPLTSTDTQYF.